Listed here are 6 T cell receptor beta chains from one sample, sequenced in a study of cytomegalovirus exposure and HLA in healthy donors. The repertoire was sequenced with immunoSEQ multiplex PCR; TCRdb's copy has only in-frame clones and lacks some. The sample has over 200,000 clones; 88% are singletons. Material: PBMCs. The receptors derive from a woman younger than 30 in good health and CMV-seronegative.

The V and J genes are TRBV4-2 and TRBJ1-2; D gene uncertain. Between the trimmed V and J ends, which lost 4 bases and 7 bases, there was a span of 10 bases. Per germline, CDR1 LGHNA and CDR2 YNFKEQ. The CDR3 is 12 residues long. In nucleotides, the CDR3 is TGTGCCAGCAGCCCACAGTCAGGTGGCTACACCTTC. It yields the protein CASSPQSGGYTF.

This sequence joins TRBV30 and TRBJ1-3; 7 bases fit TRBD1. CDR1 is GTSNPN, CDR2 SVGIG, per germline (reference sequence). With V trimmed by 5 bases and J by 2 bases, 6 bases remained unmatched. The CDR3 is made up of 14 amino acids. The CDR3 spells CAWAVGGPGNTIYF. CDR3 sequence (DNA): TGTGCCTGGGCTGTAGGGGGCCCTGGAAACACCATATATTTT.

This rearrangement joins TRBV7-2 to TRBJ2-7; 8 bases fit TRBD2. The V and J ends lost 5 bases and 5 bases, in that order; junction bases with no gene match: 5. Germline V CDR1 and CDR2: SGHTA, FQGNSA. The CDR3 spans 13 residues. The CDR3 spells CASSLGGVNEQYF. The CDR3 coding sequence is TGTGCCAGCAGCCTCGGGGGGGTCAACGAGCAGTACTTC.

Remarks on this clone: The sample has other DNA sequences that encode this CDR3 too. The chain carries TRBV5-1 and TRBJ2-7, with 12 bases that match TRBD2. V shed 4 bases, J shed 4 bases, and the junction held 3 bases outside the gene matches. CDR3 length equals 14 residues. Germline-derived CDR1 and CDR2 are SGHRS and YFSETQ. The CDR3 coding sequence is TGCGCCAGCAGCCGAACTAGCGGGGGGTACGAGCAGTACTTC. Protein product: CASSRTSGGYEQYF.

V gene TRBV30 combines with J gene TRBJ2-3, with TRBD2 matching over 9 bases. The V and J ends lost 1 base and 4 bases, in that order; junction bases with no gene match: 6. The germline CDR1 and CDR2 sequences are GTSNPN and SVGIG (reference sequence). The length of the CDR3 is 15 residues. In nucleotides, the CDR3 is TGTGCCTGGAGTGATGCGGGAGGGCCCGCAGATACGCAGTATTTT. Its translation: CAWSDAGGPADTQYF.

The chain links TRBV6-5 to TRBJ2-7, with a possible D match to TRBD1 (6 bases). Trimming took 5 bases from V and 5 from J, leaving 16 bases between them. Germline values: CDR1 MNHEY, CDR2 SVGAGI. The CDR3 totals 14 residues. CDR3 loop: CASSITGTTNEQYF. Here the CDR3 DNA reads TGTGCCAGCAGTATAACCGGGACAACCAACGAGCAGTACTTC.